The 4 T cell receptor beta chains in this list originate from one sample, sequenced in a study of blood T cell repertoires in COVID-19. Libraries were prepared by immunoSEQ multiplex PCR; TCRdb keeps only in-frame clonotypes and omits some of them. The sample contains about 140,000 clones, about 79% of which appear only once. The sequenced sample was peripheral blood. These receptors all stem from a man in his sixties with active or convalescent COVID-19.

The V and J genes are TRBV18 and TRBJ2-3; 11 bases align to TRBD2. Germline assignment: CDR1 KGHSH and CDR2 LQKENI. The CDR3 covers 16 residues. Trimming at V came to 4 bases and at J to 1 base, leaving 4 bases not matched to a gene. The CDR3 protein is CASSRTSGGGTDTQYF. The CDR3 region has the DNA TGTGCCAGCTCACGAACTAGCGGGGGAGGCACAGATACGCAGTATTTT. Using reference TRBV18 and TRBJ2-3 for the parts outside the CDR3, the full variable domain is NAGVMQNPRHLVRRRGQEARLRCSPMKGHSHVYWYRQLPEEGLKFMVYLQKENIIDESGMPKERFSAEFPKEGPSILRIQQVVRGDSAAYFCASSRTSGGGTDTQYFGPGTRLTVL.

The chain carries TRBV19 and TRBJ1-5; 11 bases map to TRBD1. CDR3 length equals 16 residues. V lost 6 bases, J lost 0 bases, and 4 bases stayed unmatched. Germline V lookup: CDR1 LNHDA, CDR2 SQIVND (reference sequence). The CDR3 sequence is CASRGTGGYSNQPQHF. CDR3 nucleotide sequence: TGTGCCAGTAGGGGGACAGGGGGATATAGCAATCAGCCCCAGCATTTT.

The chain joins TRBV5-4 to TRBJ2-3; D gene uncertain. Trimming took off 4 bases at V and 5 bases at J, with 8 bases between the two ends. CDR1 is SGHNT, CDR2 YYREEE, per germline (reference sequence). The CDR3 contains 12 residues. CDR3 DNA: TGTGCCAGCAGCCCGACGGGAGATACGCAGTATTTT. Translated: CASSPTGDTQYF.

The genes are TRBV7-8 and TRBJ2-5; 14 bases align to TRBD2. Looked up from germline, CDR1 is SGHVS and CDR2 is FQNEAQ. Trimming at V came to 4 bases and at J to 2 bases, leaving 6 bases not matched to a gene. The CDR3 is 17 residues long. The CDR3 nucleotides read TGTGCCAGCAGCTCCCTATGGACTAGCGGGGGGCAAGAGACCCAGTACTTC. It specifies CASSSLWTSGGQETQYF.